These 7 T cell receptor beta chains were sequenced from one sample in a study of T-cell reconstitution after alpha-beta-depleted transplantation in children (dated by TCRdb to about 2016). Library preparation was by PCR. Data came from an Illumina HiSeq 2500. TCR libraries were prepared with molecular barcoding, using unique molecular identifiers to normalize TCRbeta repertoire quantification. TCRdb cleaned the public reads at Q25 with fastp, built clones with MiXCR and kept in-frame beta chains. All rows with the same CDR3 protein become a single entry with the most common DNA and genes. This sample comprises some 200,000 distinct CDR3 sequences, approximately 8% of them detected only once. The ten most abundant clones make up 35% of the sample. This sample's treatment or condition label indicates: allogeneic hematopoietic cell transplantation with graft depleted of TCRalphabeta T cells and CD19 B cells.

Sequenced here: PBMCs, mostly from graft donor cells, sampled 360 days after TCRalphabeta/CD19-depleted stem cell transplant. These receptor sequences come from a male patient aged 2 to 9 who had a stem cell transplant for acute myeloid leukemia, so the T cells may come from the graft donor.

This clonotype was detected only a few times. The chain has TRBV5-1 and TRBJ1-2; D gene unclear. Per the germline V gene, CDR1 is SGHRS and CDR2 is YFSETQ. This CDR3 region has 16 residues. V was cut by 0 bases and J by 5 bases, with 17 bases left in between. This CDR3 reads CASSLGFRASGYGYTF. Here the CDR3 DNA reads TGCGCCAGCAGCTTGGGTTTCAGAGCGTCTGGTTATGGCTACACCTTC.

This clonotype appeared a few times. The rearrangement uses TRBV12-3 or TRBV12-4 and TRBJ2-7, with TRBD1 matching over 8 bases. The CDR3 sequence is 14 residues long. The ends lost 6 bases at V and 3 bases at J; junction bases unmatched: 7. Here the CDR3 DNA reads TGTGCCAGCAGCTCGACAGGGGTGGACTACGAGCAGTACTTC. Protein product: CASSSTGVDYEQYF.

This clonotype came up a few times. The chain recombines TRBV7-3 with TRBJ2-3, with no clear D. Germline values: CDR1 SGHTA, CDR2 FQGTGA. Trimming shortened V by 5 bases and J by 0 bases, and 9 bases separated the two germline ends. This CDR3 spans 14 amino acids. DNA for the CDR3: TGTGCCAGCAGCCCCCTGCCGAGCACAGATACGCAGTATTTT. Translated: CASSPLPSTDTQYF. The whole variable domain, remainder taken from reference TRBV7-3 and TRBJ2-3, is GAGVSQTPSNKVTEKGKYVELRCDPISGHTALYWYRQSLGQGPEFLIYFQGTGAADDSGLPNDRFFAVRPEGSVSTLKIQRTERGDSAVYLCASSPLPSTDTQYFGPGTRLTVL.

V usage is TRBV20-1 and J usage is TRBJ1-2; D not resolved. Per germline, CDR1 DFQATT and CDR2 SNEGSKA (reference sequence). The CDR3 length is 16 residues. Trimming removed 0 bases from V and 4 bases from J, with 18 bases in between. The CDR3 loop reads CSARDSGTVRSYGYTF. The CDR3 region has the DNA TGCAGTGCTAGAGATAGCGGAACCGTTAGGAGCTATGGCTACACCTTC.

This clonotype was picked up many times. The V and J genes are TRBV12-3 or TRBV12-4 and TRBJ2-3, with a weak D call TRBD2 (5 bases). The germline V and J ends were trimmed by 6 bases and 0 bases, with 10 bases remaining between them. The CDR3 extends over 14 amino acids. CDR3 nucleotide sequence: TGTGCCAGCAGGGAGGACTCTAGCACAGATACGCAGTATTTT. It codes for CASREDSSTDTQYF.

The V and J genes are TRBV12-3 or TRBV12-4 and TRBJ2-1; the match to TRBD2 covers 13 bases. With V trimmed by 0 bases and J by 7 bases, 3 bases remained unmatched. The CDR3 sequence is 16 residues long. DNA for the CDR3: TGTGCCAGCAGTTTAGCTGGGACTAGCGGGGTTAATGAGCAGTTCTTC. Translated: CASSLAGTSGVNEQFF.

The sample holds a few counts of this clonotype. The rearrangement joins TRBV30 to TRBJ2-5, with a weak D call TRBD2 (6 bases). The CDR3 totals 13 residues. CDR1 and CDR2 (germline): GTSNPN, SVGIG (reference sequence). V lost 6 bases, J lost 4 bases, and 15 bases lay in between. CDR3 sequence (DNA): TGTGCCTGCCTCCCCGGGGGAGGAGAGACCCAGTACTTC. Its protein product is CACLPGGGETQYF.